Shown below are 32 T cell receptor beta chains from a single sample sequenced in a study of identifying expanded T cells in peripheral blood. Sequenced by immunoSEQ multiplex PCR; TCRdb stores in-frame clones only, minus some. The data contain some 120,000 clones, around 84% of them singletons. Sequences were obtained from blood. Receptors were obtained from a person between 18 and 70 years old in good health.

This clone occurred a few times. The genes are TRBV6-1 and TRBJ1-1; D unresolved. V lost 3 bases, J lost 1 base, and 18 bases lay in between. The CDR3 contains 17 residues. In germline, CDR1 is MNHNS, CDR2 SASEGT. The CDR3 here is CASSELPLRSANTEAFF. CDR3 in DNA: TGTGCCAGCAGTGAGTTACCCCTCAGATCCGCGAACACTGAAGCTTTCTTT.

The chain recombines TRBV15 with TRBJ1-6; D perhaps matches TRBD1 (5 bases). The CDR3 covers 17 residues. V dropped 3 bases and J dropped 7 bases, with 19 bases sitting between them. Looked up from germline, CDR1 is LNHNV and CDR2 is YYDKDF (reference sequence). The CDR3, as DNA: TGTGCCACCAGCAGTGATCATGGGGGGACGGACAATTCACCCCTCCACTTT. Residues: CATSSDHGGTDNSPLHF.

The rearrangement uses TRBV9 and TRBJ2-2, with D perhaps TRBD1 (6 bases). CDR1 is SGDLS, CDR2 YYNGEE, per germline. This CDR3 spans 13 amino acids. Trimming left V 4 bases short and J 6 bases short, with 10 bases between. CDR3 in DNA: TGTGCCAGCAGCCCTTCAGGGGCCGGGGAGCTGTTTTTT. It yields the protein CASSPSGAGELFF.

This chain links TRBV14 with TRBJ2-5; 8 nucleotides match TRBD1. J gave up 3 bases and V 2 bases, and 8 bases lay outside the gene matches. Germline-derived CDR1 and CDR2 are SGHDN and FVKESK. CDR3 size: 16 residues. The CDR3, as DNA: TGTGCCAGCAGCCAATACCGCCAGGGGGCGAAAGAGACCCAGTACTTC. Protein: CASSQYRQGAKETQYF.

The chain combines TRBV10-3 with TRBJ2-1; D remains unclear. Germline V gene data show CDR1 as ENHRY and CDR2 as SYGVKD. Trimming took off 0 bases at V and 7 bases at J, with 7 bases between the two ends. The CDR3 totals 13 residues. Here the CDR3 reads CAISESQPNEQFF. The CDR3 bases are TGTGCCATCAGTGAGTCTCAACCGAATGAGCAGTTCTTC.

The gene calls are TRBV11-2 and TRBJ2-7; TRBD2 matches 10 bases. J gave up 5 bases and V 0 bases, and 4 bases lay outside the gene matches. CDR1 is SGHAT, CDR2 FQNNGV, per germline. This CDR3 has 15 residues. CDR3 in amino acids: CASSLELAGRNEQYF. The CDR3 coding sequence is TGTGCCAGCAGCTTAGAACTAGCGGGGAGAAACGAGCAGTACTTC.

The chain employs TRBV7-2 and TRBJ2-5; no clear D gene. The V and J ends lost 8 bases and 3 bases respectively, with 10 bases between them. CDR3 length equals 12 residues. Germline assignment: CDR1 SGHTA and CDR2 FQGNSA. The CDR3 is CASGARKETQYF. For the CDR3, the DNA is TGTGCCAGCGGCGCGCGAAAAGAGACCCAGTACTTC.

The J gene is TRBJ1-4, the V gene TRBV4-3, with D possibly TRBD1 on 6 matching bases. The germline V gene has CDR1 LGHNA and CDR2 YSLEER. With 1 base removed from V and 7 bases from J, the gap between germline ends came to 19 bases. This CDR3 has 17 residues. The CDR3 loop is CASSQVYGGLESEKLFF. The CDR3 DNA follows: TGCGCCAGCAGCCAAGTCTACGGGGGGCTGGAGAGTGAAAAACTGTTTTTT.

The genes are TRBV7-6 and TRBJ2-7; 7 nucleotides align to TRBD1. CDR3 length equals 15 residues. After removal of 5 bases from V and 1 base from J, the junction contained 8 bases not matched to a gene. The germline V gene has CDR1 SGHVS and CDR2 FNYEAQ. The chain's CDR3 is CASSKGTADSYEQYF. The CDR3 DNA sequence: TGTGCCAGCAGCAAAGGGACAGCCGATTCCTACGAGCAGTACTTC.

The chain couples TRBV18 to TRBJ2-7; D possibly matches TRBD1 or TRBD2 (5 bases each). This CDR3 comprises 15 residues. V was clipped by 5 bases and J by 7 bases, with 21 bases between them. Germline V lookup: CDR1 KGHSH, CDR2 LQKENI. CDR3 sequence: CASSLTGPACREQYF. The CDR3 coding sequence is TGTGCCAGCTCATTGACGGGACCGGCTTGTCGGGAGCAGTACTTC.

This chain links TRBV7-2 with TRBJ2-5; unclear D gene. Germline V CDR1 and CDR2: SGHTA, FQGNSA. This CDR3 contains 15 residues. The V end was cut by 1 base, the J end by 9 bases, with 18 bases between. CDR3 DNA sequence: TGTGCCAGCAGCTTAGGCCTGACCACGTCGCGTCCCCAGTACTTC. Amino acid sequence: CASSLGLTTSRPQYF.

CDR3 loop: CASSSARGYSPLHF. The CDR3 nucleotides are TGTGCCAGCAGTTCTGCCCGCGGTTATTCACCCCTCCACTTT. J is TRBJ1-6 and V is TRBV6-5; D gene uncertain. The V and J ends lost 4 bases and 8 bases respectively, with 12 bases between them. Germline V CDR1 and CDR2: MNHEY, SVGAGI. The CDR3 runs to 14 residues.

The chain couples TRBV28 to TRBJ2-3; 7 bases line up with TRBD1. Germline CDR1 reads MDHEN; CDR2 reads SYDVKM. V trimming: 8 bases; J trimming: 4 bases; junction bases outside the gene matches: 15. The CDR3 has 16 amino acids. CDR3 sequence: CASQASRQGNSDTQYF. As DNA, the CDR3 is TGTGCCAGCCAAGCTTCTCGACAGGGAAATTCAGATACGCAGTATTTT.

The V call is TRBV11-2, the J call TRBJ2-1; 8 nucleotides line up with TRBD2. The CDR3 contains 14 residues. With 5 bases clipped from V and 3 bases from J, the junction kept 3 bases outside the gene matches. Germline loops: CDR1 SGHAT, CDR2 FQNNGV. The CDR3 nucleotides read TGTGCCAGCAGCCGGGGGGGTATCTACAATGAGCAGTTCTTC. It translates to CASSRGGIYNEQFF.

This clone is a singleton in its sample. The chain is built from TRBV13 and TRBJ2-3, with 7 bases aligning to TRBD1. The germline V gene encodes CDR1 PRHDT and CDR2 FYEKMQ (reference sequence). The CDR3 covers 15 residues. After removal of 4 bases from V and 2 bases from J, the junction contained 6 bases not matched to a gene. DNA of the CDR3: TGTGCCAGCAGCTCCCGGGACAGAGCCACAGATACGCAGTATTTT. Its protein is CASSSRDRATDTQYF.

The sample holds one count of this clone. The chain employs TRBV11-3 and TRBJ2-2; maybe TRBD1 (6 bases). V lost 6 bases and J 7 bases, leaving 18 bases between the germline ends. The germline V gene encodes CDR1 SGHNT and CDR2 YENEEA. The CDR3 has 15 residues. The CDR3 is CASSRRQASGGELFF. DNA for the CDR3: TGTGCCAGCAGTCGTAGACAGGCTTCGGGCGGGGAGCTGTTTTTT.

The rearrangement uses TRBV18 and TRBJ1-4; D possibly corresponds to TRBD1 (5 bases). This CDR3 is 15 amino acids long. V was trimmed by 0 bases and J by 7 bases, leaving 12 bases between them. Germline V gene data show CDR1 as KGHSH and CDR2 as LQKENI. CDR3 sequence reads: CASSPPIERGEKLFF. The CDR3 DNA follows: TGTGCCAGCTCACCACCGATTGAGAGGGGTGAAAAACTGTTTTTT.

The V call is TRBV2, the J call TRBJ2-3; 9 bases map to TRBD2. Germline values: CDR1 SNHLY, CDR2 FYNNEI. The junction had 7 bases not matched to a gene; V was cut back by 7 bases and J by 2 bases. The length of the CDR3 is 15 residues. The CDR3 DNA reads TGTGCCAGCACCAATAGCGGGGGCCTCACAGATACGCAGTATTTT. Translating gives CASTNSGGLTDTQYF.

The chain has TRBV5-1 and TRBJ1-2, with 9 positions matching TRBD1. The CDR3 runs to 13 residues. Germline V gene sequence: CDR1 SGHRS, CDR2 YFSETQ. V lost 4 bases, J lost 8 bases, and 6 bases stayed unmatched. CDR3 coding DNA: TGCGCCAGCAGCCGGACAGGGGAGAGAGGCTACACCTTC. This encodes CASSRTGERGYTF.

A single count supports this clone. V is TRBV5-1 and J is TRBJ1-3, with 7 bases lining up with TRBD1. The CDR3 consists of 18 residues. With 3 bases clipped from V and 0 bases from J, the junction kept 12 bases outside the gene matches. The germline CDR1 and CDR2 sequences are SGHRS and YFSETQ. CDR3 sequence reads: CASSWRGGASDSGNTIYF. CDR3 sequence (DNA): TGCGCCAGCAGCTGGAGAGGGGGCGCGTCGGACTCTGGAAACACCATATATTTT.

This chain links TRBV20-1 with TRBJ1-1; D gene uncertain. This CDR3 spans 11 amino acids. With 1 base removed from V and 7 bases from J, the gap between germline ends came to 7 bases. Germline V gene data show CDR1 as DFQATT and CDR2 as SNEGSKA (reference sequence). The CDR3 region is CSARGGNEAFF. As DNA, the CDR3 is TGCAGTGCTAGAGGTGGGAATGAAGCTTTCTTT.

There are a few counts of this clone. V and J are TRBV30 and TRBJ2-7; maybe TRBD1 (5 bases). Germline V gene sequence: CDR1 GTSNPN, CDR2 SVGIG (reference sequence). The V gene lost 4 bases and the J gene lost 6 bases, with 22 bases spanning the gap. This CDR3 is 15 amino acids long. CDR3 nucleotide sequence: TGTGCCTGGAAGCCCTCCGACCAAATAAGGGGCGAGCAGTACTTC. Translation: CAWKPSDQIRGEQYF. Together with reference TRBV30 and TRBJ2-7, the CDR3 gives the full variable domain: SQTIHQWPATLVQPVGSPLSLECTVEGTSNPNLYWYRQAAGRGLQLLFYSVGIGQISSEVPQNLSASRPQDRQFILSSKKLLLSDSGFYLCAWKPSDQIRGEQYFGPGTRLTVT.

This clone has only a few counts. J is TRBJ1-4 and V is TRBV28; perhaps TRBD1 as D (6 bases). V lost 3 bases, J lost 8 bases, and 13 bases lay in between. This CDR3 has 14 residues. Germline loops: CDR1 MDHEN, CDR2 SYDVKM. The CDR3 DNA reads TGTGCCAGCAGTTTTTTGGGGGCAGGGGAAAAACTGTTTTTT. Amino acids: CASSFLGAGEKLFF.

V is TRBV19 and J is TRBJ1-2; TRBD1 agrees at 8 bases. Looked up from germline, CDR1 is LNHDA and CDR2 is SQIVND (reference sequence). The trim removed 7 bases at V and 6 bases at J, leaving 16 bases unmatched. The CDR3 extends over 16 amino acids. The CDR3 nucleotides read TGTGCCAGTATGAGGGAATCAGGGGGCCAGCTACATGGCTACACCTTC. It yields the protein CASMRESGGQLHGYTF.

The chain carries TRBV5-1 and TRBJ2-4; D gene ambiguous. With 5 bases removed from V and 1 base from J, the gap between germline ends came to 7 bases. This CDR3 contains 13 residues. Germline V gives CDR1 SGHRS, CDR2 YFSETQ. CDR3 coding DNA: TGCGCCAGCAGAGACGCGGCCAAAAACATTCAGTACTTC. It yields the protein CASRDAAKNIQYF. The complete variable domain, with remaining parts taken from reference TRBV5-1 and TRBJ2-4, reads KAGVTQTPRYLIKTRGQQVTLSCSPISGHRSVSWYQQTPGQGLQFLFEYFSETQRNKGNFPGRFSGRQFSNSRSEMNVSTLELGDSALYLCASRDAAKNIQYFGAGTRLSVL.

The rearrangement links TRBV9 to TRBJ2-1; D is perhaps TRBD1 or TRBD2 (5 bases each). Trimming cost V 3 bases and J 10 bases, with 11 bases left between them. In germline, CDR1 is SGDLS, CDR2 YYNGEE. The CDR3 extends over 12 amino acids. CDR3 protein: CASSARGREQFF. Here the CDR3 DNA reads TGTGCCAGCAGCGCGAGGGGCCGCGAGCAGTTCTTC.

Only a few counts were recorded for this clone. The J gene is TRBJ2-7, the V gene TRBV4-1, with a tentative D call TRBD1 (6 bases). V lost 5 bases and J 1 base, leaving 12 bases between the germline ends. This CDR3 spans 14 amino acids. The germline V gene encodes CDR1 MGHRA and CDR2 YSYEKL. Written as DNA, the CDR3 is TGCGCCAGCAGCAGGGGGATGGGATCCTACGAGCAGTACTTC. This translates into CASSRGMGSYEQYF.

The CDR3 coding sequence is TGTGCCAGCACCCCCTCCGGGACAGGAGGTTATGGCTACACCTTC. Amino acid sequence: CASTPSGTGGYGYTF. V is TRBV7-2 and J is TRBJ1-2; 8 nucleotides line up with TRBD1. V lost 7 bases, J lost 5 bases, and 12 bases stayed unmatched. CDR3 length: 15 amino acids. Germline V gene lookup returns CDR1 SGHTA and CDR2 FQGNSA.

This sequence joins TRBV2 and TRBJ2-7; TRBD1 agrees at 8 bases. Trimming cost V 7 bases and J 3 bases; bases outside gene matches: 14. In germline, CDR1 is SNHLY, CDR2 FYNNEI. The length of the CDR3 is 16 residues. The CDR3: CASNLRGTGPGYEQYF. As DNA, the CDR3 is TGTGCCAGCAACCTGAGGGGGACAGGACCAGGCTACGAGCAGTACTTC.

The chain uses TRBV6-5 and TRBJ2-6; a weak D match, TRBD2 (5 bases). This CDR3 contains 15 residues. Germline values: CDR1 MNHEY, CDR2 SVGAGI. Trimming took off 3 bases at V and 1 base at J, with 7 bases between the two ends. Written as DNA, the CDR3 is TGTGCCAGCAGTTATGCGGGTTCTGGGGCCAACGTCCTGACTTTC. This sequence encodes CASSYAGSGANVLTF.

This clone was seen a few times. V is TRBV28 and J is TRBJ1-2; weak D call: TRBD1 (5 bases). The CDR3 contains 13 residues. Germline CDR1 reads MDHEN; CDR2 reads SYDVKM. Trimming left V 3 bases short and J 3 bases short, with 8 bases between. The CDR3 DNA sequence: TGTGCCAGCAGTTTGGCGGGGGACTATGGCTACACCTTC. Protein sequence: CASSLAGDYGYTF.

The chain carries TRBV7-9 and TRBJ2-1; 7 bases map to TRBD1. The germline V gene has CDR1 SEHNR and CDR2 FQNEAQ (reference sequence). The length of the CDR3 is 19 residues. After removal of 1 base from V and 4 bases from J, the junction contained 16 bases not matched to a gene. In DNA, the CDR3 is TGTGCCAGCAGCTTAGGGGCCGGGACAGTGAGAGCCTTATACAATGAGCAGTTCTTC. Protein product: CASSLGAGTVRALYNEQFF.